These T cell receptor beta chains were read from a single sample in a study of T-cell reconstitution after alpha-beta-depleted transplantation in children. Each CDR3 protein is one row after TCRdb ran MiXCR on the PCR reads. The sample consists of around 360,000 distinct CDR3 sequences, approximately 10% of them appearing once. The sequencing used PBMCs from the stem cell graft donor, collected from the stem cell graft. The receptors come from a human donor who donated a stem cell graft to a child with acute lymphoblastic leukemia. Both conserved end residues are part of each CDR3. A D gene is named only where the DNA matches it firmly. Clone size is given for some rows only: seen once, a few or many times, or a class if the clone is expanded.

V gene	D gene	clone size	J gene	CDR3 length	CDR3 protein	CDR3 DNA
TRBV4-3	TRBD2	.	TRBJ2-7	15	CASSHRLAGTYEQYF	TGCGCCAGCAGCCACCGACTAGCGGGAACCTACGAGCAGTACTTC
TRBV5-6	TRBD2	few	TRBJ2-5	13	CASSVLAEETQYF	TGTGCCAGCAGCGTACTAGCGGAAGAGACCCAGTACTTC
TRBV4-1	TRBD1	few	TRBJ2-3	17	CASSQGVSGTGADTQYF	TGCGCCAGCAGCCAAGGGGTTAGCGGGACAGGGGCAGATACGCAGTATTTT
TRBV20-1	TRBD1	few	TRBJ1-1	16	CSARTSPGQLNTEAFF	TGCAGTGCTAGGACATCCCCGGGACAGTTGAACACTGAAGCTTTCTTT
TRBV4-1	.	few	TRBJ1-3	13	CASSQPGGNTIYF	TGCGCCAGCAGCCAACCCGGAGGAAACACCATATATTTT
TRBV4-3	TRBD2	medium-sized	TRBJ2-1	16	CASSHHRTSGSHEQFF	TGCGCCAGCAGCCACCATAGGACTAGCGGGAGTCATGAGCAGTTCTTC
TRBV7-9	.	few	TRBJ2-1	14	CASSFTPKDNEQFF	TGTGCCAGCAGCTTTACGCCGAAAGACAATGAGCAGTTCTTC
TRBV29-1	.	.	TRBJ1-1	13	CSVESRGNTEAFF	TGCAGCGTTGAATCCAGGGGGAACACTGAAGCTTTCTTT
TRBV27	.	few	TRBJ2-6	13	CASTATGANVLTF	TGTGCCAGCACCGCTACTGGGGCCAACGTCCTGACTTTC
TRBV3-1	TRBD2	few	TRBJ2-1	18	CASSPPWAPSGSYNEQFF	TGTGCCAGCAGCCCGCCGTGGGCGCCTAGCGGGTCCTACAATGAGCAGTTCTTC
TRBV5-1	TRBD2	few	TRBJ2-7	17	CASSLEPREALSYEQYF	TGCGCCAGCAGCTTGGAACCGCGGGAGGCCCTCTCCTACGAGCAGTACTTC
TRBV6-6	TRBD1	few	TRBJ2-7	13	CASNHRGSYEQYF	TGTGCCAGCAACCACAGGGGCTCCTACGAGCAGTACTTC
TRBV30	.	.	TRBJ1-4	14	CAWSSVRSNEKLFF	TGTGCCTGGAGTTCAGTGAGATCTAATGAAAAACTGTTTTTT
TRBV20-1	.	few	TRBJ1-3	14	CSATAQGGGNTIYF	TGCAGTGCTACCGCGCAGGGTGGTGGAAACACCATATATTTT
TRBV28	TRBD2	.	TRBJ2-1	17	CASSSSATSGFYNEQFF	TGTGCCAGCAGTTCTTCCGCGACTAGCGGGTTTTACAATGAGCAGTTCTTC
TRBV5-1	.	few	TRBJ1-3	17	CASSLAVRPQAGNTIYF	TGCGCCAGCAGCTTGGCTGTAAGGCCTCAGGCTGGAAACACCATATATTTT
TRBV29-1	.	.	TRBJ2-3	13	CSVPRDSTDTQYF	TGCAGCGTCCCTCGGGATAGCACAGATACGCAGTATTTT
TRBV3-1	.	.	TRBJ2-3	16	CASSQAPDSYTDTQYF	TGTGCCAGCAGCCAGGCACCGGACTCTTACACAGATACGCAGTATTTT
TRBV6-1	.	.	TRBJ2-7	12	CASSAHRSEQYF	TGTGCCAGCAGTGCACACCGGAGCGAGCAGTACTTC
TRBV27	.	.	TRBJ1-6	15	CASSPDSRGDSPLHF	TGTGCCAGCAGCCCGGACAGTCGCGGAGATTCACCCCTCCACTTT
TRBV11-2	TRBD2	few	TRBJ2-3	18	CASSSGLAGPISTDTQYF	TGTGCCAGCAGCTCCGGACTAGCGGGTCCGATTAGCACAGATACGCAGTATTTT
TRBV20-1	.	.	TRBJ2-3	13	CSPRQGAGDTQYF	TGCAGTCCCAGACAGGGAGCGGGAGATACGCAGTATTTT
TRBV7-8	TRBD2	few	TRBJ2-2	18	CASSIGTSGRLNTGELFF	TGTGCCAGCAGCATCGGGACTAGCGGGAGGTTAAACACCGGGGAGCTGTTTTTT
TRBV5-1	.	.	TRBJ2-7	14	CASSLAQGADEQYF	TGCGCCAGCAGCTTGGCACAGGGTGCCGACGAGCAGTACTTC
TRBV7-2	.	.	TRBJ2-7	15	CASSLGARGPYEQYF	TGTGCCAGCAGCTTAGGGGCTCGGGGGCCCTACGAGCAGTACTTC
TRBV18	TRBD1	.	TRBJ2-7	17	CASSPRPGQGSSCEQYF	TGTGCCAGCTCACCACGGCCGGGACAGGGGAGCTCCTGCGAGCAGTACTTC
TRBV14	.	many	TRBJ2-3	13	CASSRGRTDTQYF	TGTGCCAGCAGCCGGGGACGCACAGATACGCAGTATTTT
TRBV7-9	.	few	TRBJ2-7	14	CASSLEGSLYEQYF	TGTGCCAGCAGCTTAGAAGGCAGTCTCTACGAGCAGTACTTC
TRBV28	TRBD1	.	TRBJ2-4	16	CASSTQGDGSKNIQYF	TGTGCCAGCAGTACCCAGGGGGACGGGTCCAAAAACATTCAGTACTTC
TRBV12-3/TRBV12-4	.	many	TRBJ2-2	13	CASSPQGSGELFF	TGTGCCAGCAGTCCTCAGGGTTCCGGGGAGCTGTTTTTT
TRBV5-5	.	.	TRBJ2-2	14	CASSLILNTGELFF	TGTGCCAGCAGCTTGATCCTGAACACCGGGGAGCTGTTTTTT
TRBV4-1	.	few	TRBJ2-7	16	CASSQEGQGNTYEQYF	TGCGCCAGCAGCCAAGAGGGGCAGGGGAATACCTACGAGCAGTACTTC
TRBV5-1	.	few	TRBJ2-2	14	CASRRSPGTGELFF	TGCGCCAGCAGAAGGAGCCCCGGGACCGGGGAGCTGTTTTTT
TRBV7-2	TRBD1	.	TRBJ2-7	15	CASSRIPGQGYEQYF	TGTGCCAGCAGTCGGATCCCGGGACAGGGATACGAGCAGTACTTC
TRBV5-6	.	few	TRBJ2-7	14	CASSLDTFNYEQYF	TGTGCCAGCAGCTTGGACACTTTCAACTACGAGCAGTACTTC
TRBV9	.	few	TRBJ2-1	17	CASSVDLGYRDYNEQFF	TGTGCCAGCAGCGTAGATCTAGGGTATAGGGATTACAATGAGCAGTTCTTC
TRBV5-1	TRBD1	.	TRBJ1-1	13	CASTQGVDTEAFF	TGCGCCAGTACTCAGGGGGTGGACACTGAAGCTTTCTTT
TRBV5-1	.	many	TRBJ1-5	13	CASREDSSQPQHF	TGCGCCAGCAGGGAGGACAGTTCTCAGCCCCAGCATTTT
TRBV7-6	TRBD2	few	TRBJ2-7	18	CASSPFPGLAGETYEQYF	TGTGCCAGCAGCCCCTTTCCGGGACTAGCGGGAGAGACCTACGAGCAGTACTTC
TRBV5-1	.	many	TRBJ2-3	16	CASSRPTRESTDTQYF	TGCGCCAGCAGCCGCCCAACTAGGGAGAGCACAGATACGCAGTATTTT
TRBV5-6	TRBD2	.	TRBJ2-3	16	CASSQQAGAAPDTQYF	TGTGCCAGCAGCCAACAAGCGGGAGCCGCCCCAGATACGCAGTATTTT
TRBV19	TRBD2	.	TRBJ2-1	16	CASSRTSGRAPNEQFF	TGTGCCAGTAGTCGGACTAGCGGGAGGGCTCCCAATGAGCAGTTCTTC
TRBV6-1	TRBD1	few	TRBJ1-2	17	CASNIDRVSRINYGYTF	TGTGCCAGCAACATTGACAGGGTCTCCCGCATAAACTATGGCTACACCTTC
TRBV19	TRBD1	.	TRBJ1-1	14	CASSSIRGRFEAFF	TGTGCCAGTAGTAGCATCAGGGGGCGTTTTGAAGCTTTCTTT
TRBV7-3	.	few	TRBJ2-1	16	CASSPNRVSSYNEQFF	TGTGCCAGCAGCCCCAATCGGGTCAGCTCCTACAATGAGCAGTTCTTC
TRBV7-9	.	.	TRBJ2-7	16	CASSLLQSDRPYEQYF	TGTGCCAGCAGCTTACTCCAATCGGACCGCCCTTACGAGCAGTACTTC
TRBV30	.	many	TRBJ1-1	14	CAWSPSPGGTEAFF	TGTGCCTGGAGCCCGAGTCCCGGAGGGACTGAAGCTTTCTTT
TRBV20-1	.	many	TRBJ2-2	14	CSASKGSNTGELFF	TGCAGTGCTAGTAAAGGCAGTAACACCGGGGAGCTGTTTTTT
TRBV20-1	.	few	TRBJ2-7	13	CSARDSTSLEQYF	TGCAGTGCTAGAGACTCGACATCTCTCGAGCAGTACTTC
TRBV3-1	.	many	TRBJ2-3	14	CASSPFGYTDTQYF	TGTGCCAGCAGCCCCTTTGGCTACACAGATACGCAGTATTTT